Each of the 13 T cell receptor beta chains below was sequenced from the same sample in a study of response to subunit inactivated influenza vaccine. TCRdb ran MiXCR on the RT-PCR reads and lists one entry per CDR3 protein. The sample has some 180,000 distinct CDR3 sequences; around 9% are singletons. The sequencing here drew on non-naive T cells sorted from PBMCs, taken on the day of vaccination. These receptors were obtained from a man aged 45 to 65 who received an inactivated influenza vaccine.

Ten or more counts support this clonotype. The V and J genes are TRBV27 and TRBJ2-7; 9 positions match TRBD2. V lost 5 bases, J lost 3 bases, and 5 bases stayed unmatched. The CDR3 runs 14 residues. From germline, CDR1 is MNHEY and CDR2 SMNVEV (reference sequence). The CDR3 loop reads CASSEGLANYEQYF. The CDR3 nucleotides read TGTGCCAGCAGTGAGGGACTAGCCAACTACGAGCAGTACTTC.

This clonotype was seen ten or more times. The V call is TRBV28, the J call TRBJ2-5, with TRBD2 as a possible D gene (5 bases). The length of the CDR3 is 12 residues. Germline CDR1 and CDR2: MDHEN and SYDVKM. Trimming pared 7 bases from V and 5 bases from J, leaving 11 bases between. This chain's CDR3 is CASNRRGETQYF. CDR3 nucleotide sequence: TGTGCCAGCAACCGACGAGGGGAGACCCAGTACTTC.

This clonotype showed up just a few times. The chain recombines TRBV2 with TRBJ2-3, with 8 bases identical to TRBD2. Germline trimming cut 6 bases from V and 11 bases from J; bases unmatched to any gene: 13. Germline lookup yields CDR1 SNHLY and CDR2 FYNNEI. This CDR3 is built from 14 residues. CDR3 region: CASSLAGSSLGQYF. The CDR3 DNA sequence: TGTGCCAGCAGCTTAGCGGGGTCATCTCTAGGGCAGTATTTT.

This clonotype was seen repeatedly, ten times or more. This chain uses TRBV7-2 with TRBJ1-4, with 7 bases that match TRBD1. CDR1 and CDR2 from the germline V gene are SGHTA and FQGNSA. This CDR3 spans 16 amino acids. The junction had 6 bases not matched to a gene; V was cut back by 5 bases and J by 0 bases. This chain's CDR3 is CASSPRGGPTNEKLFF. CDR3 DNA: TGTGCCAGCAGCCCTAGAGGGGGCCCAACTAATGAAAAACTGTTTTTT.

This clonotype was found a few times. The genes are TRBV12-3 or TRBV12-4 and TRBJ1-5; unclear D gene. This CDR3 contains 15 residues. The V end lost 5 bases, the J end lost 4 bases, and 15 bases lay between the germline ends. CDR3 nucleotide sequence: TGTGCCAGCAGTACCACGACCACGGTGAATCAGCCCCAGCATTTT. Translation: CASSTTTTVNQPQHF.

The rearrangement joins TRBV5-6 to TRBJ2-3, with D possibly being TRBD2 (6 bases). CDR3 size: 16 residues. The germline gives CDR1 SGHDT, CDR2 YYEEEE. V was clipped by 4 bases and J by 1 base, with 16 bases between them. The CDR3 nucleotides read TGTGCCAGCAGCCCCGGCCCTGGCGGGGGCACAGATACGCAGTATTTT. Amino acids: CASSPGPGGGTDTQYF.

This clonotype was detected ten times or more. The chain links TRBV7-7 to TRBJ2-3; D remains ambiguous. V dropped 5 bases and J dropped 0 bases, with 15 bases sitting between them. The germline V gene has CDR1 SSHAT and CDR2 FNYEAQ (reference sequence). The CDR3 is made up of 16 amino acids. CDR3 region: CASSPGLSSSTDTQYF. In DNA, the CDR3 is TGTGCCAGCAGCCCAGGTCTGAGTTCTAGCACAGATACGCAGTATTTT.

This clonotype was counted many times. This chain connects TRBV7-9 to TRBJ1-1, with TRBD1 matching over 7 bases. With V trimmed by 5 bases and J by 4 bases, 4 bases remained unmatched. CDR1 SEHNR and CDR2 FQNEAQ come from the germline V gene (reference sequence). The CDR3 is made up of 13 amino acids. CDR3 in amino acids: CASSPRGSTEAFF. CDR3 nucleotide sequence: TGTGCCAGCAGCCCCAGGGGGAGCACTGAAGCTTTCTTT.

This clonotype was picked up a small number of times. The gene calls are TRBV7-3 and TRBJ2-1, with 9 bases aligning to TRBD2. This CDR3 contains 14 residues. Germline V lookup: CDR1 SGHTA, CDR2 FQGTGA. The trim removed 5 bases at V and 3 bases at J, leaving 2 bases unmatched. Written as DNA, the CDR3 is TGTGCCAGCAGCCCTAGCGGGAACTACAATGAGCAGTTCTTC. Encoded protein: CASSPSGNYNEQFF.

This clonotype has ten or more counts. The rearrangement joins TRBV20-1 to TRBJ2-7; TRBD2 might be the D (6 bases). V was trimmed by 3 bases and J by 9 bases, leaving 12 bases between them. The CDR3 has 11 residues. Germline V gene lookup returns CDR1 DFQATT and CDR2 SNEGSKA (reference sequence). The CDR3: CSASTGERQYF. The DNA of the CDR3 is TGCAGTGCTAGTACGGGGGAGCGGCAGTACTTC.

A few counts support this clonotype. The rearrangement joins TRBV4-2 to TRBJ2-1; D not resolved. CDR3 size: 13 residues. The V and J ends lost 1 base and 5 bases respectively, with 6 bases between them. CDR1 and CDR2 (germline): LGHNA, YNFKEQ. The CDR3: CASSQGWDNEQFF. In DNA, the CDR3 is TGTGCCAGCAGCCAAGGCTGGGACAATGAGCAGTTCTTC.

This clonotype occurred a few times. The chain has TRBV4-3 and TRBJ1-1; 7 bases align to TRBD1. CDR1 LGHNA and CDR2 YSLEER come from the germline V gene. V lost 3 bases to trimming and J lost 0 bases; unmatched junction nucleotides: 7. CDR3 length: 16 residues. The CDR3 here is CASSQNWGQLNTEAFF. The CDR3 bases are TGCGCCAGCAGCCAGAATTGGGGACAGTTGAACACTGAAGCTTTCTTT.

For the CDR3, the DNA is TGTGCCAGCAGTTCATCTAACGGACGGGGATACTTC. Translated: CASSSSNGRGYF. The chain recombines TRBV2 with TRBJ2-5; a weak D match, TRBD2 (5 bases). Germline values: CDR1 SNHLY, CDR2 FYNNEI. The V end lost 5 bases, the J end lost 14 bases, and 18 bases lay between the germline ends. The CDR3 spans 12 residues.